This TCR beta chain was retrieved from a study of T cell responses to AZD1222 COVID-19 vaccine. Clones were sequenced by immunoSEQ multiplex PCR, and TCRdb holds only the in-frame ones, with some missing. There are approximately 70,000 clones in the sample; 80% to 90% occur only once, and 5.4% lies in the top ten. Trimming took off 4 bases at V and 3 bases at J, with 11 bases between the two ends. From germline, CDR1 is SGHTS and CDR2 YDEGEE. The length of the CDR3 is 13 residues. Study-level points and caveats: Repertoires were collected only later (after the peak T cell response had occurred).

Details on this clone: Its specificity is not known.

This specimen was peripheral blood, taken on day 0 of AZD1222 vaccination. The chain recombines TRBV5-8 with TRBJ2-7; D unresolved. The clonotype was recovered from an adult in good health. For the CDR3, the DNA is TGTGCCAGCAGCAAAAACAAGGTCTACGAGCAGTACTTC. Translated, it gives CASSKNKVYEQYF.